This TCR beta chain comes out of a study of TIL therapy for anti-PD-1-resistant metastatic lung cancer. Time point meaning: pre-treatment sample, taken before nivolumab and TIL therapy. The libraries were made with immunoSEQ v3. Profiled with immunoSEQ multiplex PCR; TCRdb holds only in-frame clones, not every one. The sample includes under 65,000 clones, 75% to 85% seen only once; the top ten take about 2.7%. The V end lost 6 bases, the J end lost 0 bases, and 14 bases lay between the germline ends. Germline CDR1 MNHEY, CDR2 SVGAGI. The CDR3 extends over 15 amino acids. The sequencing here drew on blood, taken at baseline. V gene TRBV6-5 combines with J gene TRBJ1-1; TRBD1 is a possible D gene (5 bases). The sequence derives from a person between 25 and 80 years old with non-small cell lung cancer. This CDR3 is CASSEQQGLNTEAFF. CDR3 nucleotides: TGTGCCAGCAGCGAGCAGCAGGGTCTGAACACTGAAGCTTTCTTT.